This T cell receptor beta chain was captured by sequencing in a study of vaccination and CD4 T cells after COVID-19. In the case of this clonotype: The antigen remains undetermined.

Cultured CD4+ T cell DNA was sequenced using the Oncomine TCR Beta short-read assay. One entry per CDR3 protein results from TCRdb running MiXCR on the PCR reads. Of 11,000 or so distinct CDR3 sequences listed, 35% to 50% are singletons. Specified treatment: approximately 9-day PBMC culture with coronavirus spike peptide pools or control peptides (ViraFEST assay). Trimming shortened V by 5 bases and J by 4 bases, and 9 bases separated the two germline ends. CDR3 length equals 13 residues. The V gene's germline CDR1 is LNHDA and CDR2 SQIVND (reference sequence). This clonotype was sampled from a human donor who had recovered from COVID-19. The sequencing input was CD4+ T cells from blood, cultured in vitro. The chain combines TRBV19 with TRBJ2-1; the D is unclear. This CDR3 is CASSLQLYNEQFF. The CDR3 DNA is TGTGCCAGTAGTCTTCAGTTGTACAATGAGCAGTTCTTC. Looking up the rest from reference TRBV19 and TRBJ2-1 gives the full variable domain: DGGITQSPKYLFRKEGQNVTLSCEQNLNHDAMYWYRQDPGQGLRLIYYSQIVNDFQKGDIAEGYSVSREKKESFPLTVTSAQKNPTAFYLCASSLQLYNEQFFGPGTRLTVL.